The 7 T cell receptor beta chains below all came from one sample that was sequenced in a study of T-cell reconstitution after alpha-beta-depleted transplantation in children. The authors prepared the TCRbeta library with unique molecular identifiers. From the PCR reads, TCRdb called clonotypes with MiXCR, one entry per CDR3 protein. The sample shows 600,000 to 700,000 distinct CDR3 sequences, over 10% of them seen only once. Source: PBMCs, taken before TCRalphabeta/CD19-depleted stem cell transplant. The receptors were gathered from a girl aged 2 to 10 with congenital amegakaryocytic thrombocytopenia, due to receive a stem cell transplant.

This clonotype occurred many times. This chain joins TRBV10-3 and TRBJ1-2; D gene uncertain. CDR1 is ENHRY, CDR2 SYGVKD, per germline. The CDR3 extends over 16 amino acids. V lost 0 bases and J 4 bases, leaving 15 bases between the germline ends. The CDR3 region is CAISESSNAASYGYTF. The CDR3 bases are TGTGCCATCAGTGAGTCGTCGAACGCGGCCTCCTATGGCTACACCTTC.

This clonotype occurred many times. The chain is built from TRBV20-1 and TRBJ2-2; 7 bases map to TRBD1. The V segment lost 4 bases and the J segment 0 bases; nucleotides outside the gene matches: 8. Germline V gives CDR1 DFQATT, CDR2 SNEGSKA (reference sequence). This CDR3 has 16 residues. DNA for the CDR3: TGCAGTGCTAAGAGAACGGGACAGACGAACACCGGGGAGCTGTTTTTT. Encoded protein: CSAKRTGQTNTGELFF.

There are many counts of this clonotype. This rearrangement joins TRBV20-1 to TRBJ1-1; possible D gene TRBD1, 6 bases. The CDR3 spans 17 residues. Germline V gene data show CDR1 as DFQATT and CDR2 as SNEGSKA (reference sequence). V was clipped by 5 bases and J by 2 bases, with 24 bases between them. CDR3 coding DNA: TGCAGTGCTCCACGAAGGGGGACAAATTCCTTTAACACTGAAGCTTTCTTT. Amino acids: CSAPRRGTNSFNTEAFF.

This chain uses TRBV7-3 with TRBJ2-1; TRBD1 aligns across 12 bases. Per germline, CDR1 SGHTA and CDR2 FQGTGA. V trimming: 3 bases; J trimming: 9 bases; junction bases outside the gene matches: 9. This CDR3 comprises 16 residues. This chain's CDR3 is CASSLNPGTGGGEQFF. Written as DNA, the CDR3 is TGTGCCAGCAGCTTGAATCCAGGGACAGGGGGCGGTGAGCAGTTCTTC. The full variable domain, completed using reference TRBV7-3 and TRBJ2-1, is GAGVSQTPSNKVTEKGKYVELRCDPISGHTALYWYRQSLGQGPEFLIYFQGTGAADDSGLPNDRFFAVRPEGSVSTLKIQRTERGDSAVYLCASSLNPGTGGGEQFFGPGTRLTVL.

V usage is TRBV30 and J usage is TRBJ2-7; TRBD2 aligns across 11 bases. Losses at the gene ends were 0 bases for V and 5 bases for J; bases not matched to a gene: 9. Germline values: CDR1 GTSNPN, CDR2 SVGIG (reference sequence). The CDR3 length is 16 residues. The CDR3: CAWSVGRLAGGHEQYF. The CDR3 DNA reads as TGTGCCTGGAGTGTGGGTCGGCTAGCGGGAGGTCACGAGCAGTACTTC.

This sequence joins TRBV28 and TRBJ2-7; D unclear. The CDR3 loop spans 15 amino acids. Per the germline V gene, CDR1 is MDHEN and CDR2 is SYDVKM. Trimming removed 3 bases from V and 4 bases from J, with 16 bases in between. The CDR3 spells CASSFSPDRAYEQYF. The CDR3 nucleotides are TGTGCCAGCAGTTTTAGCCCCGATCGGGCATACGAGCAGTACTTC.

The sample holds a few counts of this clonotype. This sequence joins TRBV11-3 and TRBJ2-1, with D tentatively TRBD2 (6 bases). CDR1 and CDR2 (germline): SGHNT, YENEEA. The CDR3 runs 13 residues. Trimming removed 5 bases from V and 8 bases from J, with 13 bases in between. The CDR3 bases are TGTGCCAGCAGCCAAACTAGCTCCTATGAGCAGTTCTTC. Its protein is CASSQTSSYEQFF.